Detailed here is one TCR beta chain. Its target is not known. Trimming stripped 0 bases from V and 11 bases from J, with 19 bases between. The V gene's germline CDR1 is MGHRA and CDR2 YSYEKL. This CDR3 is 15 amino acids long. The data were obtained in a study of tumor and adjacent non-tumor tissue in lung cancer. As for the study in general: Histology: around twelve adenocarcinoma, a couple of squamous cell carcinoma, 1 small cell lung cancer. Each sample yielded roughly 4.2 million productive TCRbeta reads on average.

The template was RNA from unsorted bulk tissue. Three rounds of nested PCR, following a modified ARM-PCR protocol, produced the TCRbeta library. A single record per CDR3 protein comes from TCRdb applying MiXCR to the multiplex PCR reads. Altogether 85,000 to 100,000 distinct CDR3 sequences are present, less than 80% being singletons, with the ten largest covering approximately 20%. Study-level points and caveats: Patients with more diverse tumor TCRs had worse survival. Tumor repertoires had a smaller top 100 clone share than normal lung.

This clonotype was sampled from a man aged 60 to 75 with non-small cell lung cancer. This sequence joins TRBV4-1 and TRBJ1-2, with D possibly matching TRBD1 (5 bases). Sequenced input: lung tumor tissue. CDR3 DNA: TGCGCCAGCAGCCAAGATCTCTGCAGGGTGGGAGGTTACACCTTC. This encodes CASSQDLCRVGGYTF.